This T cell receptor (beta chain) was identified during a study of regulatory T cells in long-lasting Graves disease. CDR3-region Arm-PCR and iRepertoire HTBI primers produced the TCR beta libraries. TCRdb called the multiplex PCR reads again in MiXCR, with one record for every CDR3 protein. This table has more than 650,000 distinct CDR3 sequences, around 30% appearing once. As to time point: persistent/refractory GD, antithyroid drugs over 5 years with positive TRAb. Extracted RNA from PBMCs served as the source of the TCR library. This CDR3 is built from 11 residues. Germline V gives CDR1 MNHEY, CDR2 SVGAGI. V gave up 3 bases and J gave up 12 bases, with 12 bases separating them. This clonotype was found many times.

The clonotype originates from a female donor with Graves disease. Material: peripheral blood mononuclear cells (PBMCs), obtained when the disease was refractory, from a patient treated with antithyroid drugs. This chain uses TRBV6-5 with TRBJ2-7; possibly TRBD2 for D (5 bases). The CDR3 nucleotides are TGTGCCAGCAGTTATGGAGGCACCTTGTACTTC. This gives the protein CASSYGGTLYF.